What follows are 30 T cell receptor beta chains derived from one specimen sequenced in a study of PD-1 blockade in mismatch repair-deficient tumors. The data were produced by immunoSEQ multiplex PCR, yet TCRdb's version contains in-frame clones alone and is incomplete. The sample consists of 38,000 or so clones, about 85% of them appearing once. Material: peripheral blood, obtained roughly 76 weeks after starting pembrolizumab. Source of these receptors: an adult with mismatch repair-deficient cancer.

The V call is TRBV10-3, the J call TRBJ2-2; D not certain. The CDR3 runs to 15 residues. CDR1 and CDR2 from the germline V gene are ENHRY and SYGVKD. V was pared by 1 base and J by 4 bases, with 10 bases between. The CDR3, as DNA: TGTGCCATCAGTGAGTACCTTCCGGGCACCGGGGAGCTGTTTTTT. It yields the protein CAISEYLPGTGELFF.

The chain is built from TRBV6-6 and TRBJ1-2, with D perhaps TRBD1 (6 bases). The germline V and J ends were trimmed by 5 bases and 4 bases, with 11 bases remaining between them. The CDR3 is 13 residues long. The germline V gene has CDR1 MNHNY and CDR2 SVGAGI (reference sequence). In DNA form, the CDR3 reads TGTGCCAGCAGTGCACAGGGTACCTATGGCTACACCTTC. Translating it yields CASSAQGTYGYTF.

This clone has a handful of counts. The chain couples TRBV2 to TRBJ2-1, with D hard to call. This CDR3 is built from 14 residues. CDR1 and CDR2 (germline): SNHLY, FYNNEI. V was cut by 3 bases and J by 1 base, with 7 bases left in between. The CDR3 here is CASSENISYNEQFF. The CDR3 nucleotides read TGTGCCAGCAGTGAGAACATTTCCTACAATGAGCAGTTCTTC.

This CDR3 is CASSLRGTIYEQYF. For the CDR3, the DNA is TGTGCCAGTAGCCTCCGGGGGACTATTTACGAGCAGTACTTC. The chain combines TRBV19 with TRBJ2-7; 7 nucleotides match TRBD2. The V and J ends lost 6 bases and 4 bases, in that order; junction bases with no gene match: 9. The CDR3 is made up of 14 amino acids. Germline V CDR1 and CDR2: LNHDA, SQIVND (reference sequence).

The chain has TRBV7-9 and TRBJ1-2; 7 positions match TRBD1. Germline V gene sequence: CDR1 SEHNR, CDR2 FQNEAQ (reference sequence). There are 14 residues in the CDR3. V dropped 1 base and J dropped 7; count of bases not matched to a gene: 6. The CDR3 is CASSLGDSYGGYTF. The CDR3 DNA reads as TGTGCCAGCAGCTTAGGGGACAGTTACGGTGGCTACACCTTC. Combining the CDR3 with reference TRBV7-9 and TRBJ1-2 gives the whole variable domain DTGVSQNPRHKITKRGQNVTFRCDPISEHNRLYWYRQTLGQGPEFLTYFQNEAQLEKSRLLSDRFSAERPKGSFSTLEIQRTEQGDSAMYLCASSLGDSYGGYTFGSGTRLTVV.

CDR3 in amino acids: CASSKPKRDLGNEQFF. DNA of the CDR3: TGTGCCAGCAGCAAGCCTAAGCGGGATTTGGGCAATGAGCAGTTCTTC. The chain joins TRBV21-1 to TRBJ2-1; the DNA was not used to check the table's D call, TRBD2. TRBV21-1 is a documented pseudogene. The CDR3 sequence is 16 residues long.

The rearrangement uses TRBV7-9 and TRBJ2-3, with D tentatively TRBD2 (5 bases). V gave up 2 bases and J gave up 2 bases, with 11 bases separating them. Looked up from germline, CDR1 is SEHNR and CDR2 is FQNEAQ (reference sequence). CDR3 length: 15 amino acids. The chain's CDR3 is CASSLKLGTTDTQYF. The CDR3 DNA reads TGTGCCAGCAGCTTAAAACTAGGAACCACAGATACGCAGTATTTT.

As concerns this clone: At one boundary the junction diverges from the germline segment, which might be a read error. V usage is TRBV7-7 and J usage is TRBJ1-5; a possible D gene is TRBD1 (6 bases). The CDR3 extends over 15 amino acids. Germline loops: CDR1 SSHAT, CDR2 FNYEAQ (reference sequence). The CDR3 DNA is TGTGCTAGCAGCTTGGTGGGGGCGTATAGTCAGCCCCAGCATTTT. It translates to CASSLVGAYSQPQHF.

The chain joins TRBV7-2 to TRBJ1-4, with D uncertain. Germline CDR1 reads SGHTA; CDR2 reads FQGNSA. The V end lost 5 bases, the J end lost 5 bases, and 12 bases lay between the germline ends. The length of the CDR3 is 14 residues. CDR3: CASSPGNANEKLFF. CDR3 coding DNA: TGTGCCAGCAGCCCCGGGAATGCGAATGAAAAACTGTTTTTT.

V is TRBV9 and J is TRBJ2-7; 9 nucleotides match TRBD1. The CDR3 has 15 amino acids. The junction had 6 bases not matched to a gene; V was cut back by 4 bases and J by 1 base. In germline, CDR1 is SGDLS, CDR2 YYNGEE. CDR3 sequence (DNA): TGTGCCAGCAGCCGGCACGGGACAGGGTCCTACGAGCAGTACTTC. Amino acid sequence: CASSRHGTGSYEQYF.

The chain couples TRBV7-2 to TRBJ2-2; either TRBD1 or TRBD2 may supply D (5 bases each). Deletions cut 4 bases from V and 0 bases from J, with 12 bases between. Germline loops: CDR1 SGHTA, CDR2 FQGNSA. There are 16 residues in the CDR3. CDR3 sequence reads: CASSWDVVANTGELFF. The CDR3 nucleotides are TGTGCCAGCAGCTGGGACGTCGTTGCGAACACCGGGGAGCTGTTTTTT.

The CDR3 loop is CASSPDPTGGYGYTF. The CDR3, as DNA: TGTGCCAGCAGCCCTGATCCCACTGGGGGCTATGGCTACACCTTC. The chain couples TRBV6-1 to TRBJ1-2; maybe TRBD1 (5 bases). The CDR3 has 15 residues. CDR1 and CDR2 (germline): MNHNS, SASEGT. Trimming shortened V by 6 bases and J by 4 bases, and 18 bases separated the two germline ends.

This clone was seen just once. The rearrangement links TRBV5-4 to TRBJ2-1; maybe TRBD1 (6 bases). The CDR3 length is 14 residues. V was shortened by 6 bases and J by 1 base, with 11 bases between the two germline ends. Germline lookup yields CDR1 SGHNT and CDR2 YYREEE (reference sequence). This CDR3 reads CASTTRGSYNEQFF. The CDR3 DNA follows: TGTGCCAGCACCACGAGGGGGTCCTACAATGAGCAGTTCTTC.

J is TRBJ1-2 and V is TRBV10-3, with TRBD1 as a possible D gene (6 bases). The CDR3 runs to 15 residues. Germline V gene sequence: CDR1 ENHRY, CDR2 SYGVKD. V lost 1 base to trimming and J lost 2 bases, with 11 bases between them. CDR3 amino acids: CAISEWTAKNYGYTF. The CDR3, as DNA: TGTGCCATCAGTGAGTGGACAGCGAAGAACTATGGCTACACCTTC.

V is TRBV27 and J is TRBJ2-1, with 7 bases matching TRBD2. This CDR3 is 16 amino acids long. V was pared by 3 bases and J by 3 bases, with 8 bases of the junction left unmatched. Looked up from germline, CDR1 is MNHEY and CDR2 is SMNVEV (reference sequence). CDR3 sequence reads: CASSLGFGRGYNEQFF. The DNA of the CDR3 is TGTGCCAGCAGTTTGGGGTTTGGGAGGGGCTACAATGAGCAGTTCTTC.

Worth noting for this clone: Germline is not matched at one junction end, which may reflect a read error. The chain is built from TRBV9 and TRBJ2-1; D is unclear. The germline V gene has CDR1 SGDLS and CDR2 YYNGEE. The CDR3 runs to 15 residues. This chain's CDR3 is CASGVAISSYNEQFF. Here the CDR3 DNA reads TGTGCCAGCGGCGTAGCAATCTCCTCATACAATGAGCAGTTCTTC. The variable domain in full, completed from reference TRBV9 and TRBJ2-1, reads DSGVTQTPKHLITATGQRVTLRCSPRSGDLSVYWYQQSLDQGLQFLIQYYNGEERAKGNILERFSAQQFPDLHSELNLSSLELGDSALYFCASGVAISSYNEQFFGPGTRLTVL.

V and J are TRBV5-6 and TRBJ2-1; the match to TRBD1 covers 7 bases. The CDR3 sequence is 14 residues long. Germline lookup yields CDR1 SGHDT and CDR2 YYEEEE. V shed 4 bases, J shed 7 bases, and the junction held 8 bases outside the gene matches. CDR3 nucleotides: TGTGCCAGCAGCGTAACAGGGGCGGCTAATGAGCAGTTCTTC. It codes for CASSVTGAANEQFF.

The rearrangement links TRBV11-2 to TRBJ2-7; no clear D. Germline loops: CDR1 SGHAT, CDR2 FQNNGV. Trimming cost V 7 bases and J 2 bases, with 15 bases left between them. CDR3 length equals 14 residues. CDR3 loop: CASTLSVLTYEQYF. The CDR3 nucleotides are TGTGCCAGCACCCTGTCGGTTTTAACCTACGAGCAGTACTTC.

This chain joins TRBV11-2 and TRBJ2-6; D remains ambiguous. The ends were cut back, 4 bases at V and 0 bases at J, with 4 bases in the middle. The CDR3 consists of 14 residues. Germline CDR1 and CDR2: SGHAT and FQNNGV. CDR3 nucleotide sequence: TGTGCCAGCAGCTCTACCTCTGGGGCCAACGTCCTGACTTTC. Encoded protein: CASSSTSGANVLTF.

CDR3 sequence (DNA): TGTGCCAGCAGCGAAAGCGGGACAGGGGCCAGCTACGAGCAGTACTTC. Encoded protein: CASSESGTGASYEQYF. The rearrangement joins TRBV9 to TRBJ2-7; 10 nucleotides align to TRBD1. There are 16 residues in the CDR3. The germline CDR1 and CDR2 sequences are SGDLS and YYNGEE. Trimming at V came to 3 bases and at J to 3 bases, leaving 9 bases not matched to a gene. Variable domain in full (rest from reference TRBV9 and TRBJ2-7): DSGVTQTPKHLITATGQRVTLRCSPRSGDLSVYWYQQSLDQGLQFLIQYYNGEERAKGNILERFSAQQFPDLHSELNLSSLELGDSALYFCASSESGTGASYEQYFGPGTRLTVT.

The chain carries TRBV9 and TRBJ2-1; 9 bases align to TRBD2. The CDR3 runs to 16 residues. Germline V lookup: CDR1 SGDLS, CDR2 YYNGEE. The V and J ends lost 3 bases and 8 bases, in that order; junction bases with no gene match: 12. CDR3: CASSESPSGIGDEQFF. CDR3 DNA sequence: TGTGCCAGCAGCGAGTCCCCTAGCGGGATAGGGGATGAGCAGTTCTTC.

This rearrangement joins TRBV9 to TRBJ2-1, with 9 bases identical to TRBD1. Germline CDR1 SGDLS, CDR2 YYNGEE. CDR3 length: 16 residues. V lost 7 bases and J lost 4; bases outside the gene matches: 12. CDR3 DNA: TGTGCCAGCCGCAGTACCGGGACAGGGAAGTACAATGAGCAGTTCTTC. Translating it yields CASRSTGTGKYNEQFF.

CDR3 protein: CASSLALEGVSNGYTF. CDR3 nucleotides: TGCGCCAGCAGCTTGGCCCTGGAAGGGGTTTCCAATGGCTACACCTTC. V gene TRBV5-1 combines with J gene TRBJ1-2, with a weak D call TRBD1 (5 bases). Germline V gene sequence: CDR1 SGHRS, CDR2 YFSETQ. The CDR3 length is 16 residues. Trimming removed 0 bases from V and 6 bases from J, with 18 bases in between. Filled out from reference TRBV5-1 and TRBJ1-2, the complete variable domain reads KAGVTQTPRYLIKTRGQQVTLSCSPISGHRSVSWYQQTPGQGLQFLFEYFSETQRNKGNFPGRFSGRQFSNSRSEMNVSTLELGDSALYLCASSLALEGVSNGYTFGSGTRLTVV.

The chain links TRBV7-6 to TRBJ1-2; TRBD1 matches at 9 bases. The ends lost 3 bases at V and 6 bases at J; junction bases unmatched: 5. Germline V gene lookup returns CDR1 SGHVS and CDR2 FNYEAQ. This CDR3 has 14 amino acids. CDR3 sequence (DNA): TGTGCCAGCAGCTTGTACAGGGGGCCGGATGGCTACACCTTC. This sequence encodes CASSLYRGPDGYTF. Variable domain in full (rest from reference TRBV7-6 and TRBJ1-2): GAGVSQSPRYKVTKRGQDVALRCDPISGHVSLYWYRQALGQGPEFLTYFNYEAQQDKSGLPNDRFSAERPEGSISTLTIQRTEQRDSAMYRCASSLYRGPDGYTFGSGTRLTVV.

The chain uses TRBV4-3 and TRBJ1-2, with D perhaps matching TRBD1 (6 bases). V was shortened by 0 bases and J by 2 bases, with 10 bases between the two germline ends. The CDR3 contains 15 residues. CDR1 LGHNA and CDR2 YSLEER come from the germline V gene. The CDR3 region is CASSQEVTGNYGYTF. CDR3 bases: TGCGCCAGCAGCCAAGAAGTAACAGGGAACTATGGCTACACCTTC.

The chain links TRBV18 to TRBJ1-1, with D possibly matching TRBD1 (6 bases). The CDR3 covers 13 residues. From germline, CDR1 is KGHSH and CDR2 LQKENI. V lost 5 bases, J lost 1 base, and 8 bases lay in between. CDR3 nucleotide sequence: TGTGCCAGCTCAGGACAGAAGAACACTGAAGCTTTCTTT. It is translated as CASSGQKNTEAFF.

In this sample, this clone turned up a few times. The V and J genes are TRBV11-3 and TRBJ2-5; D unresolved. The length of the CDR3 is 12 residues. CDR1 and CDR2 (germline): SGHNT, YENEEA. Trimming took 2 bases from V and 3 from J, leaving 4 bases between them. The CDR3 DNA reads as TGTGCCAGCAGCTTATCAGAAGAGACCCAGTACTTC. This sequence encodes CASSLSEETQYF. The whole variable domain, filled in from reference TRBV11-3 and TRBJ2-5, reads EAGVVQSPRYKIIEKKQPVAFWCNPISGHNTLYWYLQNLGQGPELLIRYENEEAVDDSQLPKDRFSAERLKGVDSTLKIQPAELGDSAVYLCASSLSEETQYFGPGTRLLVL.

This chain joins TRBV11-3 and TRBJ2-3, with D tentatively TRBD1 or TRBD2 (5 bases each). V dropped 0 bases and J dropped 3 bases, with 7 bases sitting between them. Germline CDR1 is SGHNT and CDR2 is YENEEA. The CDR3 consists of 14 residues. CDR3 loop: CASSLDGGTDTQYF. CDR3 in DNA: TGTGCCAGCAGCTTAGATGGGGGAACAGATACGCAGTATTTT.

V usage is TRBV4-1 and J usage is TRBJ1-2; D not resolved. This CDR3 has 13 amino acids. CDR1 is MGHRA, CDR2 YSYEKL, per germline. V was shortened by 2 bases and J by 8 bases, with 12 bases between the two germline ends. The CDR3 DNA is TGCGCCAGCAGCCAATCGGGCCCCCTGGGCTACACCTTC. The encoded protein is CASSQSGPLGYTF.

The chain has TRBV12-5 and TRBJ2-7; D is undetermined. Germline V lookup: CDR1 LGHNT, CDR2 FRNRAP. With 5 bases removed from V and 7 bases from J, the gap between germline ends came to 9 bases. The CDR3 contains 11 residues. CDR3 in amino acids: CASGPTSEQYF. As DNA, the CDR3 is TGTGCTAGTGGTCCCACTTCAGAGCAGTACTTC.